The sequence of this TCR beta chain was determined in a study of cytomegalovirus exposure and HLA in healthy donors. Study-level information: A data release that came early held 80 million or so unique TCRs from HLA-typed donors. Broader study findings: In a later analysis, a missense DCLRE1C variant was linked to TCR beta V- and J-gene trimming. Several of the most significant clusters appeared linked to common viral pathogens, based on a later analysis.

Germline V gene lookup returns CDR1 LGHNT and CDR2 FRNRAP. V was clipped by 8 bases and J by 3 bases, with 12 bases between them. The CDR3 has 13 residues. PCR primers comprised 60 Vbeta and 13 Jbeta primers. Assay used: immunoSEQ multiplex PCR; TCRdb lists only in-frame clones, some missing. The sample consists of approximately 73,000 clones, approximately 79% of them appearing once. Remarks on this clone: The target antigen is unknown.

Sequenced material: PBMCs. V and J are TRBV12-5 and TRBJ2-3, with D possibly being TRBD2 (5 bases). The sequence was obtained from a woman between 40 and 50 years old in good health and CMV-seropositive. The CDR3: CASLREYTDTQYF. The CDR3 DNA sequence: TGTGCTAGTTTGAGGGAGTATACAGATACGCAGTATTTT.